This TCR beta chain was retrieved from a study of EBV T-cell therapy then PD-1 blockade in nasopharyngeal carcinoma. The treatment here: AdE1-LMPpoly-expanded autologous EBV-specific T-cell therapy followed by anti-PD-1 nivolumab. As regards this clone: Its antigen is as yet unknown.

The germline CDR1 and CDR2 sequences are SGDLS and YYNGEE. This CDR3 has 15 amino acids. V lost 0 bases and J lost 4, with 13 bases in between. TCRdb's table, derived via immunoSEQ multiplex PCR, lists solely in-frame clones and lacks some. The sample holds some 14,000 clones, roughly 80% seen once. The clonotype originates from a man between 35 and 55 years old with nasopharyngeal carcinoma. V gene TRBV9 combines with J gene TRBJ1-2; TRBD1 might be the D (6 bases). This specimen was CD8+ T cells from blood, taken at roughly day 97 from a patient whose treatment included autologous EBV-specific T cells and nivolumab. CDR3 amino acids: CASSVEGGPLYGYTF. The DNA for the CDR3 is TGTGCCAGCAGCGTAGAGGGGGGACCTCTCTATGGCTACACCTTC.